This entry features one T cell receptor beta chain sequence. Its antigen is currently not known. Per-base qualities were not stored, and no clone one base away is much larger. This record belongs to a study of blood T cells in healthy people across ages (dated by TCRdb to between 2014 and 2017). Regarding the research as a whole: Template switching captured roughly one uniquely barcoded TCR beta cDNA molecule per two T cells in model experiments. Using deep sequencing normalized with unique cDNA molecular identifiers, the study measured how TCR beta repertoire diversity changes with age. The donors were divided into four age groups: young (average around 16 years), middle-aged (over 35), aged (roughly 66) and long-lived (around 80). To avoid experimental bias, donors of different ages were spread randomly across the sequencing lanes. Two additional independent replicas of 1 million unique cDNA reads from the same blood draw were analyzed for two donors (one aged 18 to 30 and one aged 80 or older).

Donors were under 40 systemically healthy Caucasian individuals from Russia aged 6 to 90 years. Around 10 milliliters of peripheral blood were collected from each donor into EDTA-treated Vacutainer tubes. PBMCs were isolated by Ficoll-Paque density-gradient centrifugation, with at least 6 million obtained per sample. Total RNA, at least 5 micrograms per sample, was extracted from PBMCs with Trizol reagent. Naive CD45RAhigh/CD27high T cell percentages were measured by flow cytometry on a PBMC aliquot from every donor. The paper's findings and limits, for the study overall: Compared with the aged group, the long-lived group had more naive CD4+ T cells, fewer expanded clones and increased TCR diversity, a pattern suggesting age selection. Conclusive comparison of naive and antigen-experienced compartments was prevented by the profiling of bulk unsorted PBMCs. Observed TCR beta diversity per million T cells fell roughly linearly with age, and a significant reduction was already apparent by age around 40. Estimates of total diversity based on one million sequenced T cells were regarded as lower bounds and as underestimates. Observed TCR beta diversity correlated strongly with the percentage of naive T cells measured by flow cytometry. Because donor CMV infection status was unknown, age-related changes in expanded clonotypes were potentially confounded.

To prepare the library, 5' RACE was applied. TCRdb records Illumina HiSeq 2500 as the sequencer. A second PCR of about 6 to 12 cycles was performed with a sample-barcoded 5' primer and a J-beta primer mix. Each TCR beta cDNA molecule received a unique molecular identifier from a template-switch 5' adaptor carrying 12 random nucleotides. Each sample yielded at least 2.5 million CDR3-containing paired-end reads. All of the RNA was converted into first-strand cDNA using the Mint cDNA synthesis kit, with a TRBC-specific oligonucleotide serving as the primer. All cDNA was treated with uracil-DNA glycosylase and then went through a first 18-cycle PCR with the universal primers M1SS and BC2_uni_R. Per the source publication's procedure: For normalization, 1 million high-quality reads, each with a distinct molecular identifier, were randomly selected from each sample. Reads with shared molecular identifiers were discarded instead of being binned into consensus sequences. MiTCR, set to a Q25 quality threshold and the strictest error-elimination algorithm, was used for CDR3 identification, clonotype clustering and error correction. A nonparametric unseen species model with Euler transformation was used to estimate a lower bound on total TCR beta diversity. TCRdb trimmed public reads at Q25 via fastp, called clones via MiXCR and kept in-frame beta chains. One record per CDR3 amino acid sequence lists the most common genes and DNA. TCRdb, not the authors, supplied the V and J calls. The sample records some 1.6 million distinct CDR3 sequences, 34% of which are singletons. Approximately 10% of the sample comes from the top ten.

The receptor was derived from a woman aged 25 to 45 in good health. Sequenced input: blood.

The CDR3 amino acid sequence is: CASSRAGLRYGYTF. Read as DNA, the sequence is TGTGCCAGCTCGCGAGCAGGGCTCCGCTATGGCTACACCTTC. This chain is built from TRBV12-3 or TRBV12-4 and TRBJ1-2; the D gene is perhaps TRBD1, on 5 matching bases. Spanning cysteine to phenylalanine, the CDR3 consists of 14 amino acids. Of the read, only the CDR3 DNA is kept; its 42 bases are in frame from base 1. Between the V and J ends, shortened by 8 bases and 4 bases respectively, the junction contains 17 bases.